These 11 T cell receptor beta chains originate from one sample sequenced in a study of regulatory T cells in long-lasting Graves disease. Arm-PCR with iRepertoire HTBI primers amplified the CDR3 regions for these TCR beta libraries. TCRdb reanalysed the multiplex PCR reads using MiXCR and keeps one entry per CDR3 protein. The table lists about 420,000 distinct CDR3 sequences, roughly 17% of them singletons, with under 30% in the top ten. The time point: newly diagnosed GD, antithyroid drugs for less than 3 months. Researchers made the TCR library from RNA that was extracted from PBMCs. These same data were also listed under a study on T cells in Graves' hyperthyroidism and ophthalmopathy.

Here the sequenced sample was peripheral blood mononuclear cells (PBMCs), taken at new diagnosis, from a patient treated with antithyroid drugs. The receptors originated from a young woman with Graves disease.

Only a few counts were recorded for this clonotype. The CDR3 protein is CASTRDRGNNEQFF. The CDR3 region has the DNA TGTGCCAGCACCCGGGACAGAGGTAACAATGAGCAGTTCTTC. This chain uses TRBV14 with TRBJ2-1; 7 positions match TRBD1. In germline, CDR1 is SGHDN, CDR2 FVKESK. The CDR3 totals 14 residues. V dropped 7 bases and J dropped 5; count of bases not matched to a gene: 8.

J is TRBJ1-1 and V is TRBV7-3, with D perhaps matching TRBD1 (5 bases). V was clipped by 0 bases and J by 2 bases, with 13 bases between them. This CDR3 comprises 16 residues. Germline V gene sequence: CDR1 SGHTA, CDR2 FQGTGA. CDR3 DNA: TGTGCCAGCAGCTTAACCCCGACAGATTCAAACACTGAAGCTTTCTTT. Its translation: CASSLTPTDSNTEAFF.

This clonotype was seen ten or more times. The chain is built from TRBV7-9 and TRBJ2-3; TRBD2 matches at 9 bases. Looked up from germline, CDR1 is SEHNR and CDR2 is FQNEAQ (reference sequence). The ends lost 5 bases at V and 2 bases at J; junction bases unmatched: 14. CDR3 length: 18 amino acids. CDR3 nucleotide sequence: TGTGCCAGCAGCATAGGCCTTGGTAGCGGGAGCCCCACAGATACGCAGTATTTT. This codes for CASSIGLGSGSPTDTQYF.

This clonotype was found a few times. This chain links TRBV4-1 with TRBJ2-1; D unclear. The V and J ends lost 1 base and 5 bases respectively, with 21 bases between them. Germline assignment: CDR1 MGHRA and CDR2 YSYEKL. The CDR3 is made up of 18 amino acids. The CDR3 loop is CASSQGPGAKGWDNEQFF. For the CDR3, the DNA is TGCGCCAGCAGCCAAGGTCCGGGTGCTAAAGGTTGGGACAATGAGCAGTTCTTC.

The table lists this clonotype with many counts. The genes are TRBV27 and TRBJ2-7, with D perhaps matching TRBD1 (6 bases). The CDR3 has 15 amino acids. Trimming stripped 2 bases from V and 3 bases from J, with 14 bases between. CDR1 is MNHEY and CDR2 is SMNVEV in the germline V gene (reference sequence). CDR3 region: CASSLRWTDNYEQYF. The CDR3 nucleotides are TGTGCCAGCAGTTTAAGGTGGACAGACAACTACGAGCAGTACTTC.

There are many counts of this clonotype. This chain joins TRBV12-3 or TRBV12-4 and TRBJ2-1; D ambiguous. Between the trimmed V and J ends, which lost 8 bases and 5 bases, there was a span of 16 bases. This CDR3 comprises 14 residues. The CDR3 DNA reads TGTGCCAGCTCTCCCGGGTCAGCGAACAATGAGCAGTTCTTC. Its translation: CASSPGSANNEQFF.

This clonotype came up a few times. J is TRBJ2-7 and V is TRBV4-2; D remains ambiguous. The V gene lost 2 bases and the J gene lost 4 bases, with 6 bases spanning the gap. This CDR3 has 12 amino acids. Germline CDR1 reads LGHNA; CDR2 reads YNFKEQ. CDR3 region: CASSQTTYEQYF. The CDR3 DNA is TGTGCCAGCAGCCAAACAACTTACGAGCAGTACTTC.

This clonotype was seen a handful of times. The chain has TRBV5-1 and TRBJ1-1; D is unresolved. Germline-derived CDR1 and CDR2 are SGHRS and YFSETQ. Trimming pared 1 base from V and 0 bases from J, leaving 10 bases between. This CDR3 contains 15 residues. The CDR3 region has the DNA TGCGCCAGCAGCTTGCTCACCAACTTGAACACTGAAGCTTTCTTT. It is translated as CASSLLTNLNTEAFF.

The CDR3 coding sequence is TGTGCCAGCTCGAGGACAGGGTCTGGGGCCAACGTCCTGACTTTC. As protein: CASSRTGSGANVLTF. The rearrangement uses TRBV18 and TRBJ2-6; TRBD1 matches 8 bases. This CDR3 region has 15 residues. V was clipped by 6 bases and J by 1 base; unmatched bases: 2. Germline loops: CDR1 KGHSH, CDR2 LQKENI.

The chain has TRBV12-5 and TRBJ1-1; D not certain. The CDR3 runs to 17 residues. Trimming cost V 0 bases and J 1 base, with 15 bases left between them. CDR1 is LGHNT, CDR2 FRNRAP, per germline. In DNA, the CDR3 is TGTGCTAGTGGTTTGGTTATGGCCGTGGGATCGAACACTGAAGCTTTCTTT. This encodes CASGLVMAVGSNTEAFF.

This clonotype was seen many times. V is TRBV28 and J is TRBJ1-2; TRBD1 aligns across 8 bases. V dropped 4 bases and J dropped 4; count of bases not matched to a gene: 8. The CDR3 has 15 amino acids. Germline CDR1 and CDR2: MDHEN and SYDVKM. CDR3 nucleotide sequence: TGTGCCAGCAGTTCAACTACAGGGGGTAGCTATGGCTACACCTTC. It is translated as CASSSTTGGSYGYTF.